These 7 T cell receptor beta chains came from one sample sequenced in a study of identical twins' blood T cells. TCRdb reprocessed the 5' RACE reads with MiXCR, giving one entry per CDR3 protein. Of 350,000 to 400,000 distinct CDR3 sequences in the sample, around 30% were seen once. The sequencing input was PBMCs. The source is a woman aged 18-49 years in good health.

This clonotype appeared a few times. The chain carries TRBV9 and TRBJ2-2; weak D call: TRBD2 (6 bases). This CDR3 has 16 amino acids. V lost 4 bases and J 9 bases, leaving 22 bases between the germline ends. From germline, CDR1 is SGDLS and CDR2 YYNGEE. As DNA, the CDR3 is TGTGCCAGCAGCTCCCATGGTGGAGGGGAAGGGCGGGAGCTGTTTTTT. This encodes CASSSHGGGEGRELFF.

In its sample, this clonotype was seen many times. CDR3 nucleotides: TGTGCCAGCAGCGTAGGAGGAGACTATGGCTACACCTTC. Translated, it gives CASSVGGDYGYTF. This chain uses TRBV9 with TRBJ1-2; no clear D gene. Germline V gene lookup returns CDR1 SGDLS and CDR2 YYNGEE. Trimming shortened V by 0 bases and J by 3 bases, and 6 bases separated the two germline ends. CDR3 size: 13 residues.

There are a few counts of this clonotype. V is TRBV12-3 or TRBV12-4 and J is TRBJ2-2; D perhaps matches TRBD2 (6 bases). The germline V and J ends were trimmed by 6 bases and 5 bases, with 19 bases remaining between them. CDR3 length equals 16 residues. The CDR3 DNA follows: TGTGCCAGCAGCCCCATCTGGGGGGTTGAGACCGGGGAGCTGTTTTTT. Translating gives CASSPIWGVETGELFF.

This clonotype was counted many times. The genes are TRBV4-3 and TRBJ2-7; tentatively, D is TRBD2 (6 bases). This CDR3 is 17 amino acids long. Trimming removed 1 base at V and 0 bases at J, with 16 bases between. Per the germline V gene, CDR1 is LGHNA and CDR2 is YSLEER. This CDR3 is CASSQVAAGSASYEQYF. The CDR3, as DNA: TGCGCCAGCAGCCAAGTCGCGGCGGGGTCAGCCTCCTACGAGCAGTACTTC.

The V and J genes are TRBV6-6 and TRBJ2-1; tentative D call: TRBD2 (5 bases). The CDR3 contains 16 residues. Trimming took off 5 bases at V and 0 bases at J, with 14 bases between the two ends. Germline CDR1 reads MNHNY; CDR2 reads SVGAGI (reference sequence). The CDR3 DNA sequence: TGTGCCAGCAGTCTTTATAGCGTAAGCTCCTACAATGAGCAGTTCTTC. Translation gives CASSLYSVSSYNEQFF.

This clonotype appeared a few times. The chain is built from TRBV7-9 and TRBJ2-3; no reliable D call. The V end was cut by 5 bases, the J end by 7 bases, with 7 bases between. Germline assignment: CDR1 SEHNR and CDR2 FQNEAQ (reference sequence). The CDR3 consists of 11 residues. The CDR3, as DNA: TGTGCCAGCAGCCCAACCAATACGCAGTATTTT. Protein product: CASSPTNTQYF.

This clonotype showed up just a few times. V is TRBV24-1 and J is TRBJ1-5; D might be TRBD1 (6 bases). The CDR3 runs 13 residues. Germline values: CDR1 KGHDR, CDR2 SFDVKD. The germline V and J ends were trimmed by 5 bases and 9 bases, with 13 bases remaining between them. CDR3 coding DNA: TGTGCCACCAGTGCAGGGGCATCGGGGCCCCAGCATTTT. As protein: CATSAGASGPQHF.